This is a list of T cell receptor beta chains from one sample in a study of T cells in localized non-small cell lung cancer. Sequenced by immunoSEQ multiplex PCR; TCRdb stores in-frame clones only, minus some. The sample has about 41,000 clones; around 86% are singletons. Specimen: peripheral blood, collected before any cancer treatment. These receptor sequences come from a woman aged 18-49 years with stage III lung adenocarcinoma. CDR3s include the opening cysteine and the closing phenylalanine or tryptophan. Fields, in order: V gene, clone size, D gene, J gene, CDR3 protein, CDR3 DNA. The D gene is left open where the match is weak. A clone size is listed for some rows: how often the clone was seen (once, few, many), or a class if it is expanded.

>TRBV19|NA|NA|TRBJ1-2
CASTPGPSYGYTF
TGTGCCAGTACCCCGGGACCTAGCTATGGCTACACCTTC
>TRBV9|NA|NA|TRBJ1-6
CASSVRTADSPLHF
TGTGCCAGCAGCGTCCGGACAGCTGATTCACCCCTCCACTTT
>TRBV2|NA|NA|TRBJ1-4
CASKGDANEKLFF
TGTGCCAGCAAAGGTGATGCTAATGAAAAACTGTTTTTT
>TRBV6-9|once|TRBD1|TRBJ1-2
CASSASGGTYGYTF
TGTGCCAGCAGCGCATCAGGGGGCACCTATGGCTACACCTTC
>TRBV29-1|NA|NA|TRBJ1-5
CSAAGANQPQHF
TGCAGCGCCGCTGGGGCCAATCAGCCCCAGCATTTT
>TRBV5-4|few|NA|TRBJ1-1
CASSYPLGTAFF
TGTGCCAGCAGCTACCCACTCGGGACGGCTTTCTTT
>TRBV6-5|NA|TRBD2|TRBJ2-7
CASSYSRLAGAYEQYF
TGTGCCAGCAGTTACTCTAGACTAGCGGGGGCTTACGAGCAGTACTTC
>TRBV7-9|NA|NA|TRBJ1-2
CASTDDTPIVYGYTF
TGTGCCAGCACCGACGACACCCCTATCGTCTATGGCTACACCTTC
>TRBV7-2|NA|TRBD2|TRBJ2-7
CASSLAIRAGGSYEQYF
TGTGCCAGCAGCTTAGCGATTCGTGCGGGGGGGTCCTACGAGCAGTACTTC
>TRBV6-5|NA|NA|TRBJ1-1
CASSFTGITEAFF
TGTGCCAGCAGTTTCACAGGGATCACTGAAGCTTTCTTT
>TRBV11-2|NA|TRBD1|TRBJ1-6
CASSSTGDYNSPLHF
TGTGCCAGCAGCTCGACAGGGGATTATAATTCACCCCTCCACTTT
>TRBV9|NA|TRBD1|TRBJ1-1
CASSVAGTAEAFF
TGTGCCAGCAGCGTAGCCGGGACAGCGGAAGCTTTCTTT
>TRBV7-3|NA|NA|TRBJ2-7
CASSLNGGNYEQYF
TGTGCCAGCAGCTTAAATGGAGGCAACTACGAGCAGTACTTC